This T cell receptor beta chain was identified during a study of memory CD4+ T cells and cytomegalovirus serostatus. At the level of the study: Healthy Belgian adult donors included about 10 CMV-positive and 24 CMV-negative people. Study-wide findings and caveats: Each of approximately 73 CMV-associated TCRbeta sequences occurred in one to five individuals. A US-trained random forest predicted CMV serostatus with median AUC around 0.9.

This clone was recorded once. Its antigen is unidentified. Clones were sequenced by immunoSEQ multiplex PCR, and TCRdb holds only the in-frame ones, with some missing. The sample has about 82,000 clones; approximately 80% are singletons. The sort gate was single viable CD3+CD4+CD8-CD45RO+ cells for memory CD4+ T cells. CD4+ T cells were isolated by positive magnetic selection. Trimming took off 5 bases at V and 4 bases at J, with 14 bases between the two ends. The CDR3 loop spans 15 amino acids. In germline, CDR1 is LNHDA, CDR2 SQIVND (reference sequence). This sequence originates from an adult in good health and CMV-seronegative. The specimen was memory CD4+ T cells from blood. The chain couples TRBV19 to TRBJ2-2, with TRBD1 as a possible D gene (6 bases). CDR3 nucleotides: TGTGCCAGTAGTCCGGGACATTCGGTCACCGGGGAGCTGTTTTTT. This gives the protein CASSPGHSVTGELFF.